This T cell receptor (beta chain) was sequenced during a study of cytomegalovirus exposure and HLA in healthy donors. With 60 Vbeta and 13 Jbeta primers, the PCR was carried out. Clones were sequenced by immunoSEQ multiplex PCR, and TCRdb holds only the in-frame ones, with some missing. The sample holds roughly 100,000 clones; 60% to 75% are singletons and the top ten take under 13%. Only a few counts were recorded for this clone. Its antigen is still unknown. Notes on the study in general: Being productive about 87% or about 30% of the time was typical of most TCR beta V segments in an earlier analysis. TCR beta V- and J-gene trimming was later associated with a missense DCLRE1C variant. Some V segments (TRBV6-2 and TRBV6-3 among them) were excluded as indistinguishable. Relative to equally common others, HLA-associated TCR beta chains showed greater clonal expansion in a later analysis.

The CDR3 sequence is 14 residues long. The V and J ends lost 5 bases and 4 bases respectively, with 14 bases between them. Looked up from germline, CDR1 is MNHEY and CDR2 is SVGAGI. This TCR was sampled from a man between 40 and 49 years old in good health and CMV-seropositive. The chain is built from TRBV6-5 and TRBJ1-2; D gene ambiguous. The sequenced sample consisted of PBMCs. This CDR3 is CASSEDLTVYGYTF. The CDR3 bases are TGTGCCAGCAGTGAAGATCTAACAGTCTATGGCTACACCTTC.